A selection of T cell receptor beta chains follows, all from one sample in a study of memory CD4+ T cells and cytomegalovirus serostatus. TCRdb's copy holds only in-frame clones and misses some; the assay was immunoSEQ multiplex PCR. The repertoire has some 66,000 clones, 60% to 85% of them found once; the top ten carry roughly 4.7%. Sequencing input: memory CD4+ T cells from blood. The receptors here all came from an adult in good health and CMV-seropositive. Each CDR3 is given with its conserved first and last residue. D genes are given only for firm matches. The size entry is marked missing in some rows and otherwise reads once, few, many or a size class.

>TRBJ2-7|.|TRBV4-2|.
TGTGCCAGCAGCCAAGACCGCATAGGGCAGTACTTC
CASSQDRIGQYF
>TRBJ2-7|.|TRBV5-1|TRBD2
TGCGCCAGCAGCCCAGGGACTAGCGGGGGTTACGAGCAGTACTTC
CASSPGTSGGYEQYF
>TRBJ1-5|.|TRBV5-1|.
TGCGCCAGCAGCGAAACGGACAGTAGCAATCAGCCCCAGCATTTT
CASSETDSSNQPQHF
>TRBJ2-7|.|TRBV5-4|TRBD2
TGTGCCAGCAGCTCACAGCTAGCGGGAGGCTCCTACGAGCAGTACTTC
CASSSQLAGGSYEQYF
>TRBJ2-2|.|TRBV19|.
TGTGCCAGTAAGAAGGGATTGTCCACCGGGGAGCTGTTTTTT
CASKKGLSTGELFF
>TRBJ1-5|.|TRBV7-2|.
TGTGCCAGCAGCTTAGAGACTGCCGGCAATCAGCCCCAGCATTTT
CASSLETAGNQPQHF
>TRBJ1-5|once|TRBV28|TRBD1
TGTGCCAGCAGTCGCTCGACAGGGGGTGATCGGCCCCAGCATTTT
CASSRSTGGDRPQHF
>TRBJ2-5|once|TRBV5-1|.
TGCGCCAGTCAGTACCAAGAGACCCAGTACTTC
CASQYQETQYF
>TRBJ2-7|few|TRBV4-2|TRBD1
TGTGCCAGCAGCCAAGATCGGGGGACAGGAGCCTACGAGCAGTACTTC
CASSQDRGTGAYEQYF
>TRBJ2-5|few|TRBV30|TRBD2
TGTGCCTGGAGTGGGGGACTAGCCGATGAGACCCAGTACTTC
CAWSGGLADETQYF
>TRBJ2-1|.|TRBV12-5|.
TGTGCTAGTGGTTTGGTACGCCCGGGTCCCAGCCCCTTGTTCTTC
CASGLVRPGPSPLFF
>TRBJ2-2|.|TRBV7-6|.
TGTGCCAGCAGCTTAGCTTCGGCAGGGATCAACACCGGGGAGCTGTTTTTT
CASSLASAGINTGELFF
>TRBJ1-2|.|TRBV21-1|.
TGTGCCAGCTCCCAGGGCCTCGCGAGCTACACCTTC
CASSQGLASYTF
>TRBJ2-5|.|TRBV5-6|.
TGTGCCAGCCAGGAGGGAGTTGAGACCCAGTACTTC
CASQEGVETQYF
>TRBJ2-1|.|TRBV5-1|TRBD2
TGCGCCAGCAGCTTGGACCTAGCGGGGAACTACAATGAGCAGTTCTTC
CASSLDLAGNYNEQFF
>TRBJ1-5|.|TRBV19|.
TGTGCCAGTAGTATAGGTGTAGGAGGGGAGAATCAGCCCCAGCATTTT
CASSIGVGGENQPQHF
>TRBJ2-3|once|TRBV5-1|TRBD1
TGCGCCAGCAGCTTATCCGGGACAGGGGGCACAGATACGCAGTATTTT
CASSLSGTGGTDTQYF
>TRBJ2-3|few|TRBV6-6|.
TGTGCCAGCAGTTACCTGGGCAGAAGCACAGATACGCAGTATTTT
CASSYLGRSTDTQYF
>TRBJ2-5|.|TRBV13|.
TGTGCCAGCAGCTCCAACCGGGACCAAGAAGAGACCCAGTACTTC
CASSSNRDQEETQYF
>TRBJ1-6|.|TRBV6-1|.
TGTGCCAGCAGTGTAAACAGGGAAAGGGAGAATCCCCTCCACTTT
CASSVNRERENPLHF
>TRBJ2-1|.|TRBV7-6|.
TGTGCCAGCAGCTTAGTTGACCTTCCCAGCTCCTACAATGAGCAGTTCTTC
CASSLVDLPSSYNEQFF
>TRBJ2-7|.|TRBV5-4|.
TGTGCCACCTCCGGGGGAAGCGGATCCTACGAGCAGTACTTC
CATSGGSGSYEQYF
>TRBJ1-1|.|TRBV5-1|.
TGCGCCAGCAGCTTGGCCGGGGGAAGAGACACTGAAGCTTTCTTT
CASSLAGGRDTEAFF
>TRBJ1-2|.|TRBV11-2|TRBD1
TGTGCCAGCAGCTTAGACCAGGGGGCGGATGGCTACACCTTC
CASSLDQGADGYTF
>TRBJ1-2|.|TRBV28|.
TGTGCCAGCAGGACGCCCCTAGCGGGCTATGGCTACACCTTC
CASRTPLAGYGYTF
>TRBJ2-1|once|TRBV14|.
TGTGCCAGCAGCCCCGGGACCAGGCAGTTCTTC
CASSPGTRQFF
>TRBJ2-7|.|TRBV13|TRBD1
TGTGCCAGCAGCCGAGAAGGACAGGCTGGCTACGAGCAGTACTTC
CASSREGQAGYEQYF
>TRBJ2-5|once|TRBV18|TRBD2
TGTGCCAGCTCACGAACGGGACTAGCGGAAGAGACCCAGTACTTC
CASSRTGLAEETQYF
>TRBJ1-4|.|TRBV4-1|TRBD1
TGCGCCAGCAGCCCCGGGACAGGGCGCGAAAAACTGTTTTTT
CASSPGTGREKLFF
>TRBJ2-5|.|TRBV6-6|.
TGTGCCAGCAGTTACTCCGTGGGGGCAGAGACCCAGTACTTC
CASSYSVGAETQYF
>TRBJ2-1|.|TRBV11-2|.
TGTGCCAGCAGCCCACTGGCAGGGGTGGACAATGAGCAGTTCTTC
CASSPLAGVDNEQFF
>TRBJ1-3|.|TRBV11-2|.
TGTGCCAGCAGCTTTCAGGGGCCCCACTCTGGAAACACCATATATTTT
CASSFQGPHSGNTIYF
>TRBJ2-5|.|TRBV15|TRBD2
TGTGCCACCAGCAGGCGGGGGGACCAAGAGACCCAGTACTTC
CATSRRGDQETQYF
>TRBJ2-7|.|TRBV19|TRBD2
TGTGCCAGTAGTACTGTAGCGGGAGACTCCTACGAGCAGTACTTC
CASSTVAGDSYEQYF
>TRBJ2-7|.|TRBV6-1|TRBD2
TGTGCCAGCAGTGAAGGAATCCTAGCGGGGGGCCGCTCCTACGAGCAGTACTTC
CASSEGILAGGRSYEQYF
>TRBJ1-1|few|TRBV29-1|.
TGCAGCGTTGATCCCGGGAAGACGGGTGAAGCTTTCTTT
CSVDPGKTGEAFF
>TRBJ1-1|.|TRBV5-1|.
TGCGCCAGCAGCCCCGAGGTCTTTCAGAGGAACACTGAAGCTTTCTTT
CASSPEVFQRNTEAFF
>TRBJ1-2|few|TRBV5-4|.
TGTGCCAGCAGGAAGGACACTAACTATGGCTACACCTTC
CASRKDTNYGYTF
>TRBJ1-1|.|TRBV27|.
TGTGCCAGCAGCTTTGTATGGGCGGGCAGAGGCACTGAAGCTTTCTTT
CASSFVWAGRGTEAFF
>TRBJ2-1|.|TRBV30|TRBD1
TGTGCCTGCAGGGACAGTATATACAATGAGCAGTTCTTC
CACRDSIYNEQFF
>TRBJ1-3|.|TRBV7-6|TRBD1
TGTGCCAGCAGCTTAGGGCAGGGGGCTGGAAACACCATATATTTT
CASSLGQGAGNTIYF
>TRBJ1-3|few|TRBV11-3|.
TGTGCCAGCAGCTTCGACAGCCACGCAGGAAACACCATATATTTT
CASSFDSHAGNTIYF
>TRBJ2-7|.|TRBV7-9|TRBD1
TGTGCCAGCAGCCCTCCCTGGCGGGACAGGGTTTCCTACGAGCAGTACTTC
CASSPPWRDRVSYEQYF
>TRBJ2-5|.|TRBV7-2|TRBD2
TGTGCCAGCAGCTTACTAGCGGGAGTAGTTGAGACCCAGTACTTC
CASSLLAGVVETQYF
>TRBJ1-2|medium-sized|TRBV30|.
TGTGCCTGGAGTACTGGGAATGGCTACACCTTC
CAWSTGNGYTF
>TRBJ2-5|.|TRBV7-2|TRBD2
TGTGCCAGCAGCTCCGGACTAGCGGGAGAGACCCAGTACTTC
CASSSGLAGETQYF